This T cell receptor beta chain was found in a study of cytomegalovirus exposure and HLA in healthy donors. The study's findings and limits: Prior analysis indicated that the majority of TCR beta V segments exhibited productivity approximately 90% or approximately 30% of the time.

Concerning this clone itself: Its antigen remains unidentified.

Germline assignment: CDR1 ENHRY and CDR2 SYGVKD. V lost 3 bases and J lost 5; bases outside the gene matches: 8. CDR3 size: 15 residues. PCR was performed using 60 Vbeta and 13 Jbeta primers. Clones were sequenced by immunoSEQ multiplex PCR, and TCRdb holds only the in-frame ones, with some missing. Of roughly 180,000 clones listed, more than 70% are singletons. This sequence was found in a woman aged 40 to 55 in good health and CMV-seropositive. The chain carries TRBV10-3 and TRBJ2-7, with 9 positions matching TRBD1. Input material: PBMCs. The CDR3 region is CAISDPGTGIHEQYF. For the CDR3, the DNA is TGTGCCATCAGTGACCCCGGGACAGGGATTCACGAGCAGTACTTC.